This T cell receptor (beta chain) was sequenced in a study of molecular identifiers for immune sequencing clone quantification. TCRdb reprocessed the PCR reads with MiXCR, giving one entry per CDR3 protein. Seen here are some 320,000 distinct CDR3 sequences, around 21% observed once, and the top ten hold roughly 0.8%. This CDR3 is 13 amino acids long. The germline CDR1 and CDR2 sequences are SGDLS and YYNGEE. The germline V and J ends were trimmed by 5 bases and 4 bases, with 11 bases remaining between them. CD8+CD4-CCR7+CD45RA+ sorting gave the naive CD8 T cells. The receptor comes from a human donor in good health. Some libraries in this study had Jurkat cell RNA spiked in. The chain recombines TRBV9 with TRBJ2-3, with no clear D. Specimen: naive CD8+ T cells from blood, with Jurkat cell RNA spiked in. The subset is: FACS-sorted CD8+CD4-CCR7+CD45RA+ naive T cells. CDR3 DNA sequence: TGTGCCAGCAGGGATACTGGCGCAGATACGCAGTATTTT. Encoded protein: CASRDTGADTQYF.